This T cell receptor beta chain appears in the sequencing data of a study of shared clonotypes between healthy human individuals. Sequencing used immunoSEQ multiplex PCR; TCRdb keeps in-frame clones, though not all of them. The repertoire holds almost 750,000 clones, with approximately 72% as singletons. This sequence was found in a woman aged 30 to 39 in good health. Material: memory CD4+ T cells sorted from blood. Subset of the sample: CD45RA-negative fraction.

The DNA for the CDR3 is TGTGCCAGCAGTCCCTGGGGCTACCTAGAAGAGACCCAGTACTTC. Its translation is CASSPWGYLEETQYF. The chain is built from TRBV28 and TRBJ2-5; the D gene is possibly TRBD1 (5 bases). CDR3 size: 15 residues. The germline gives CDR1 MDHEN, CDR2 SYDVKM. Deletions cut 5 bases from V and 3 bases from J, with 16 bases between.